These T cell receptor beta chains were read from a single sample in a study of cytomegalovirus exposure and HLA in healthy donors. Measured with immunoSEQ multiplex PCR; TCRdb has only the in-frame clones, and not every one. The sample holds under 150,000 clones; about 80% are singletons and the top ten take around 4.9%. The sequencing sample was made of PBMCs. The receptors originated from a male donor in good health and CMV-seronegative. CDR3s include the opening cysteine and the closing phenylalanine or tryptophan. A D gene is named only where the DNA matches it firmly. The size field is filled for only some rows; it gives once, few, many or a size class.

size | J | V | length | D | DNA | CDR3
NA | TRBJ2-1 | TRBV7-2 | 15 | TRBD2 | TGTGCCAGCAGCTTTAGCGGGGGGTCCTACAATGAGCAGTTCTTC | CASSFSGGSYNEQFF
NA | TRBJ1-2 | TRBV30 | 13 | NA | TGTGCCTGGAGTCGTGGGACACCTTATGGCTACACCTTC | CAWSRGTPYGYTF
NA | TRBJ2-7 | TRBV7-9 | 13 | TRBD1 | TGTGCCAGCAGCTGGACAGGGTTCAGAGGGCAGTACTTC | CASSWTGFRGQYF
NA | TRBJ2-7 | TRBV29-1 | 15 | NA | TGCAGCGCCCTCCTACCCCGGGAGAGCTCCTACGAGCAGTACTTC | CSALLPRESSYEQYF
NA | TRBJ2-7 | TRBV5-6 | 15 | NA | TGTGCCAGCAGCTTAGGATGGGGCAGGGCGCGCGAGCAGTACTTC | CASSLGWGRAREQYF
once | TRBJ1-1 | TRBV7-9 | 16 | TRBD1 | TGTGCCAGCAGCTTAAATTCGGCAGGGGGAAAAAAGATAGCTTTCTTT | CASSLNSAGGKKIAFF
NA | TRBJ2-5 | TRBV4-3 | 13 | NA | TGCGCCAGCAGCCAAGATAGTGAGGGGGCCCAGTACTTC | CASSQDSEGAQYF
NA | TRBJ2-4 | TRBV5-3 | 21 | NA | TGTGCCAGAAGCTCGAGGCCCGGTCCTGAGTTCGGTTGGCGATCCAAAAACATTCAGTACTTC | CARSSRPGPEFGWRSKNIQYF
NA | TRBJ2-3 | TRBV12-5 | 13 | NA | TGTGCTAGTGGGGTTAGCGGCACAGATACGCAGTATTTT | CASGVSGTDTQYF
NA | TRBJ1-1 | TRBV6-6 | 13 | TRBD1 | TGTGCCAGTTGCGACAGGGTGAACACTGAAGCTTTCTTT | CASCDRVNTEAFF
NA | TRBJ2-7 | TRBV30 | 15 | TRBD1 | TGTGCCTGGAGTGTACCTGGACAGGGGTCCTACGAGCAGTACTTC | CAWSVPGQGSYEQYF
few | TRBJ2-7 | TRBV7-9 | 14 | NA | TGTGCCAGCAGCTTAGATGGGAGCCCCTACGAGCAGTACTTC | CASSLDGSPYEQYF
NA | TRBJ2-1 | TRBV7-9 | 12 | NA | TGTGCCAGCAGCTTCGGACAGACCGAGCAGTTCTTC | CASSFGQTEQFF
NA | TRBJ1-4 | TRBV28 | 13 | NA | TGTGCCGCATCGCGGGGGGTGACTGAAAAACTGTTTTTT | CAASRGVTEKLFF
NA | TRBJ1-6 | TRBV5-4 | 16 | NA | TGTGCCAGCAGCATTGCGGGGATCTCCTATAATTCACCCCTCCACTTT | CASSIAGISYNSPLHF
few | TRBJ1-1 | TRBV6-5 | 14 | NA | TGTGCCAGCAGTTACTCACAGGGTAGTACTGAAGCTTTCTTT | CASSYSQGSTEAFF
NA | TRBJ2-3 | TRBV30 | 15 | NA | TGTGCCTGGAGTCCACCTTGGGACAACACAGATACGCAGTATTTT | CAWSPPWDNTDTQYF
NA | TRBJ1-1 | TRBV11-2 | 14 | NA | TGTGCCAGCAGCCCCGTTCCGGGTTGGACTGAAGCTTTCTTT | CASSPVPGWTEAFF
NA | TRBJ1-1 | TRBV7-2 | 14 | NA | TGTGCCAGCAGACTACACAGGGTAGACACTGAAGCTTTCTTT | CASRLHRVDTEAFF
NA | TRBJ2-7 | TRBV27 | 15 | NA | TGTGCCAGCAGTTTCCGACAGGACCTCTCCTACGAGCAGTACTTC | CASSFRQDLSYEQYF
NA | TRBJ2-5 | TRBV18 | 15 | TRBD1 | TGTGCCAGCTCACCCCCGGGACAGGGCAGGGAGACCCAGTACTTC | CASSPPGQGRETQYF
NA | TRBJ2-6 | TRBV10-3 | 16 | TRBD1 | TGTGCCACGAGGGGGGACAGGGGGTCGGGGGCCAACGTCCTGACTTTC | CATRGDRGSGANVLTF
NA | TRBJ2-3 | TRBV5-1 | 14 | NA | TGCGCCAGCAGCTTGGGGGGCGTTGGGGTGACGCAGTATTTT | CASSLGGVGVTQYF
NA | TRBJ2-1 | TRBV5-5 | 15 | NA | TGTGCCAGCAGCTTTTCCGGGGTCGAGTTGGGTGAGCAGTTCTTC | CASSFSGVELGEQFF
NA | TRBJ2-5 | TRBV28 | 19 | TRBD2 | TGTGCCAGCAGCCCCAGGACTAGAGTATCTTATGTGGCGCAAGAGACCCAGTACTTC | CASSPRTRVSYVAQETQYF
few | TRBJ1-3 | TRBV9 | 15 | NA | TGTGCCAGCAGCCCAGGGATAGACTCTGGAAACACCATATATTTT | CASSPGIDSGNTIYF
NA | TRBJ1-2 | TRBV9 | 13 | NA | TGTGCCAGCAGCGCTTCACTTGACTATGGCTACACCTTC | CASSASLDYGYTF
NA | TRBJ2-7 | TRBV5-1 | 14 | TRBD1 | TGCGCCAGCAGGTGGACAGGGGGCTCCTACGAGCAGTACTTC | CASRWTGGSYEQYF
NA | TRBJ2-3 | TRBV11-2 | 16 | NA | TGTGCCAGCAGCCCACAAACTAGCTTAGAGTCCGATACGCAGTATTTT | CASSPQTSLESDTQYF
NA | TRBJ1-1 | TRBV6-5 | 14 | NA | TGTGCCAGCAAGGAGGGGCCACAGAACACTGAAGCTTTCTTT | CASKEGPQNTEAFF
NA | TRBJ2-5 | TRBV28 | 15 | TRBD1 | TGTGCCAGCAGTGCTGGACAGGGGGCAATTGAGACCCAGTACTTC | CASSAGQGAIETQYF
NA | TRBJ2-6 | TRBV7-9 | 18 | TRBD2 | TGTGCCACCATCGGGCCGCCACGGGGGGGCTCTGGGGCCAACGTCCTGACTTTC | CATIGPPRGGSGANVLTF
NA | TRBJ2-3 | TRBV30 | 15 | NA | TGTGCCTGGAGTGCCCTAGGGGGGGCATCAGATACGCAGTATTTT | CAWSALGGASDTQYF
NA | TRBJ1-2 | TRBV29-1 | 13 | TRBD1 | TGCAGCGTTGGAGACAGGGGAGCCCATGGCTACACCTTC | CSVGDRGAHGYTF
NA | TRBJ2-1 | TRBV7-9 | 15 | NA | TGTGCCAGCAGCTTTCCCTCTGGCGGTAACAATGAGCAGTTCTTC | CASSFPSGGNNEQFF
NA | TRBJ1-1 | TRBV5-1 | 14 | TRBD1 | TGCGCCAGCAGCTGGGGGACAGGGAACACTGAAGCTTTCTTT | CASSWGTGNTEAFF
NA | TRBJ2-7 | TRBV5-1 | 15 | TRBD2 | TGCGCCAGCAGCCCTACTAGCGGGGTTACCTACGAGCAGTACTTC | CASSPTSGVTYEQYF
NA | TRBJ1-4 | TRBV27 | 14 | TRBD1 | TGTGCCAGCACCTACAGACAGGGGGCTGAAAAACTGTTTTTT | CASTYRQGAEKLFF
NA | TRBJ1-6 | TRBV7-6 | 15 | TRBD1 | TGTGCCAGCAGCCCGGGGACAGGTCCTTATTCACCCCTCCACTTT | CASSPGTGPYSPLHF
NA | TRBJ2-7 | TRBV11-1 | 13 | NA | TGTGCCAGCAGCTTAGTATCAGGGGTCGAGCAGTACTTC | CASSLVSGVEQYF
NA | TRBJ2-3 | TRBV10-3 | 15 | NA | TGTGCCATCAGTGAGTCGACACAGATCACAGATACGCAGTATTTT | CAISESTQITDTQYF
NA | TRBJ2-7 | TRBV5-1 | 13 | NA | TGCGCCAGCAGCCTCATGATTCCCTACGAGCAGTACTTC | CASSLMIPYEQYF
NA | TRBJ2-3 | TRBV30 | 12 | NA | TGTGCCTGGAGTGAACAGGAAGATACGCAGTATTTT | CAWSEQEDTQYF